The following is a T cell receptor (beta chain) sequence with its context. What it binds is not known. Libraries used 5'RACE template switching adding universal primer site and UMIs. Each CDR3 protein gets one entry in TCRdb, which reprocessed the 5' RACE reads and gives no DNA. The table lists under 500,000 distinct CDR3 sequences. This entry belongs to a study of T cells expressing NK-cell markers. Study background: The authors derived TCR beta repertoires from sorted CD3+CD56+NKG2C+, CD3+CD56+NKG2C- and CD3+CD56-NKG2C+ T cells.

The CDR3 contains 16 residues. CDR1 SGHRS and CDR2 YFSETQ come from the germline V gene. Study-wide findings and caveats: Roughly 6 donors showed dominant NKG2C+ clonotypes comprising roughly 1.0-7.0% of their CD8+ T cells.

The source is a woman between 18 and 69 years old in good health. Sequencing input: blood T cells: a sorted CD56 or NKG2C T cell subset, CD4+ or CD8+ T cells, or bulk PBMC T cells (not recorded which). J is TRBJ2-2 and V is TRBV5-1; TCRdb's D gene call, TRBD2, goes unchecked for lack of DNA. CDR3: CASSPPLAGATGELFF.